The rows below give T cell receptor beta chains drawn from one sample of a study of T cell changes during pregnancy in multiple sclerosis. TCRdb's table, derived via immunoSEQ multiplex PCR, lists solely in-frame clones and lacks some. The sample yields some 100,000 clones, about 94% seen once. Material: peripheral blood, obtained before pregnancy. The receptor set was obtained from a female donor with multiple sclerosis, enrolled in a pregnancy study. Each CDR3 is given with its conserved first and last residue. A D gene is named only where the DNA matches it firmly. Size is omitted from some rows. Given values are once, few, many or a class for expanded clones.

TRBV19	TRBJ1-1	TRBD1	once	CASRGQGASEAFF	TGTGCCAGTAGGGGACAGGGGGCGTCTGAAGCTTTCTTT
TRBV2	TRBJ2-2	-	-	CASSEPSLAGTGELFF	TGTGCCAGCAGTGAACCCTCCTTGGCAGGTACCGGGGAGCTGTTTTTT
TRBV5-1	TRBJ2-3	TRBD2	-	CASSIASGADTQYF	TGCGCCAGCAGCATAGCTAGCGGGGCAGATACGCAGTATTTT
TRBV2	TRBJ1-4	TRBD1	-	CASERGPGGFEKLFF	TGTGCCAGCGAAAGGGGGCCAGGGGGCTTTGAAAAACTGTTTTTT
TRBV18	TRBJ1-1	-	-	CASSELSRRENTEAFF	TGTGCCAGCTCAGAACTGAGCCGGAGGGAGAACACTGAAGCTTTCTTT
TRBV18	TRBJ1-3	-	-	CASSPEGLRATGNTIYF	TGTGCCAGCTCACCGGAGGGCCTCCGGGCGACTGGAAACACCATATATTTT
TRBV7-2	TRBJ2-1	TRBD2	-	CASSLESWAGGAYNEQFF	TGTGCCAGCAGCTTAGAGTCCTGGGCGGGAGGCGCATACAATGAGCAGTTCTTC
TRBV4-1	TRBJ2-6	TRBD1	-	CASSSYGGDRGQAGANVLTF	TGCGCCAGCAGCTCATATGGGGGGGACAGGGGGCAGGCTGGGGCCAACGTCCTGACTTTC
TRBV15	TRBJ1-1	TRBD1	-	CATSRTGGRTEAFF	TGTGCCACCAGCCGCACAGGGGGACGGACTGAAGCTTTCTTT
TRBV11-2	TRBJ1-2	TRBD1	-	CASSLVGTGGYGYTF	TGTGCCAGCAGCTTAGTGGGTACAGGGGGCTATGGCTACACCTTC
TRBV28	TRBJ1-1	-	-	CASSPRQRNTEAFF	TGTGCCAGCAGTCCCCGACAGAGGAACACTGAAGCTTTCTTT
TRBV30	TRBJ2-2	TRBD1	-	CAWSVWTGLSGELFF	TGTGCCTGGAGTGTCTGGACAGGGTTGAGCGGGGAGCTGTTTTTT
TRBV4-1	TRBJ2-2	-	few	CASSQVSTGELFF	TGCGCCAGCAGCCAAGTGAGCACCGGGGAGCTGTTTTTT
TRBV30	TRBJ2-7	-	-	CAWSVGLASYEQYF	TGTGCCTGGAGTGTAGGACTGGCCTCCTACGAGCAGTACTTC
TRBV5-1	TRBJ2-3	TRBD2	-	CASSSPTSGSDGPDTQYF	TGCGCCAGCAGCTCCCCGACTAGCGGGAGTGATGGCCCAGATACGCAGTATTTT
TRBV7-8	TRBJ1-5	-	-	CASSSARQPQHF	TGTGCCAGCAGCTCCGCGCGGCAGCCCCAGCATTTT
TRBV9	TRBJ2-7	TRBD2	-	CASSVGGSVTYEQYF	TGTGCCAGCAGCGTCGGCGGGAGTGTGACCTACGAGCAGTACTTC
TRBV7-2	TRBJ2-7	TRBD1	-	CASSLEGAGEQYF	TGTGCCAGCAGCTTAGAGGGGGCCGGTGAGCAGTACTTC
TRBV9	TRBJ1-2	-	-	CASKEGPYGYTF	TGTGCCAGCAAAGAGGGCCCCTATGGCTACACCTTC
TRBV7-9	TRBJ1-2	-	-	CASSLSLQGSHYGYTF	TGTGCCAGCAGCTTAAGCCTACAGGGTTCGCACTATGGCTACACCTTC